This T cell receptor (beta chain) is from a study of T cell changes during pregnancy in multiple sclerosis. Generated by immunoSEQ multiplex PCR, the TCRdb table keeps only in-frame clones and is missing some. The sample lists about 60,000 clones; less than 95% were seen once. The TCR originated in a female donor in good health, enrolled as a control in a pregnancy study. The material was peripheral blood, obtained in the second trimester of pregnancy.

DNA of the CDR3: TGTGCCAGCAGTTTGGCTGGCGGCTACGAGCAGTACTTC. This codes for CASSLAGGYEQYF. The chain has TRBV27 and TRBJ2-7, with D uncertain. Germline V gene lookup returns CDR1 MNHEY and CDR2 SMNVEV (reference sequence). The CDR3 length is 13 residues. Trimming pared 3 bases from V and 3 bases from J, leaving 9 bases between.